The TCR beta chain described here comes from a study of CD8 T cells in ankylosing spondylitis. Regarding the study as a whole: Clones that were linked to disease were CD8+ and were relatively rare in peripheral blood. Several highly homologous variants formed a TCR beta motif that appeared characteristic of ankylosing spondylitis blood. Reported data indicate significant enrichment of disease-linked clones within matched ankylosing spondylitis synovial fluid.

Germline V gene sequence: CDR1 PRHDT, CDR2 FYEKMQ (reference sequence). The CDR3 covers 16 residues. Trimming removed 10 bases from V and 0 bases from J; junction bases left unmatched: 10. 5'-RACE, quantitative and with molecular barcodes, yielded the TCR beta libraries. One entry per CDR3 protein, called by TCRdb with MiXCR from the 5' RACE reads. Here the sample spans around 300,000 distinct CDR3 sequences, around 10% being singletons. As concerns this clonotype: Its antigen is as yet unknown.

The receptor was derived from a female donor with ankylosing spondylitis or in good health (not recorded which). The sequenced sample consisted of blood, either unsorted or a sorted T cell fraction (not recorded which). V usage is TRBV13 and J usage is TRBJ2-1, with 9 nucleotides matching TRBD1. The DNA for the CDR3 is TGTGCCATGGGGCCCCGGGACAGGGTCTCCTACAATGAGCAGTTCTTC. Translating gives CAMGPRDRVSYNEQFF.